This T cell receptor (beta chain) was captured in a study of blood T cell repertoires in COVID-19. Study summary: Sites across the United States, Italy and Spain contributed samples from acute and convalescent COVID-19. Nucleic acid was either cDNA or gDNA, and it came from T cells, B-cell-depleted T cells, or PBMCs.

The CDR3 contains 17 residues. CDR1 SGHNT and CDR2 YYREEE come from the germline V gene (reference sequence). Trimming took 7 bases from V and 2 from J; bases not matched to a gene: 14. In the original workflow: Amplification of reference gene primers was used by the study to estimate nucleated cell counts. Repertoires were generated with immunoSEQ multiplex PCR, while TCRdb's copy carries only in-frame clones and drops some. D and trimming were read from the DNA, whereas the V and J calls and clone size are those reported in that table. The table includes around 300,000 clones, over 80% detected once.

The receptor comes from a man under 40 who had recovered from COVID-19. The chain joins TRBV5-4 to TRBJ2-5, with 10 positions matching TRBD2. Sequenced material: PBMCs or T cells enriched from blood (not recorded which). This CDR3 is CASYRTSASGGQETQYF. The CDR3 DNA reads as TGTGCCAGCTACCGAACCTCGGCTAGCGGGGGACAAGAGACCCAGTACTTC. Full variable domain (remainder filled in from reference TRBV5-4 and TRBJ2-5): ETGVTQSPTHLIKTRGQQVTLRCSSQSGHNTVSWYQQALGQGPQFIFQYYREEENGRGNFPPRFSGLQFPNYSSELNVNALELDDSALYLCASYRTSASGGQETQYFGPGTRLLVL.